The 8 T cell receptor beta chains in this list originate from one sample, sequenced in a study of CD8 T cells in Susac syndrome. A quantity of about 0.5 to 1 ug RNA underwent reverse transcription using random hexamers. Each CDR3 protein is one row after TCRdb ran MiXCR on the immunoSEQ multiplex PCR reads. Of approximately 190,000 distinct CDR3 sequences in the sample, under 97% were seen once. The sequencing sample was made of CD4+ T cells from PBMCs. The source is a human donor with Susac syndrome.

The chain carries TRBV20-1 and TRBJ2-3; no clear D. Germline V gene sequence: CDR1 DFQATT, CDR2 SNEGSKA (reference sequence). This CDR3 is 12 amino acids long. The V gene lost 7 bases and the J gene lost 0 bases, with 8 bases spanning the gap. Here the CDR3 DNA reads TGCAGTGGTTCGGAAAGCACAGATACGCAGTATTTT. Protein product: CSGSESTDTQYF.

The gene calls are TRBV12-3 or TRBV12-4 and TRBJ2-6, with D maybe TRBD1 (6 bases). V dropped 3 bases and J dropped 0 bases, with 15 bases sitting between them. The length of the CDR3 is 18 residues. CDR3 sequence: CASSFSPTGLSGANVLTF. The CDR3 coding sequence is TGTGCCAGCAGTTTTTCTCCTACAGGGCTCTCTGGGGCCAACGTCCTGACTTTC.

V and J are TRBV3-1 and TRBJ2-7, with D possibly being TRBD2 (6 bases). The CDR3 consists of 12 residues. Per germline, CDR1 LGHDT and CDR2 YNNKEL (reference sequence). Trimming removed 4 bases from V and 4 bases from J, with 8 bases in between. The CDR3 nucleotides are TGTGCCAGCAGCCGGGCGGGGTACGAGCAGTACTTC. Translated: CASSRAGYEQYF.

This clonotype appeared once. This chain links TRBV9 with TRBJ1-2; D is unclear. There are 14 residues in the CDR3. Per germline, CDR1 SGDLS and CDR2 YYNGEE. Trimming stripped 0 bases from V and 0 bases from J, with 6 bases between. In DNA form, the CDR3 reads TGTGCCAGCAGCGTAGATAACACTAACTATGGCTACACCTTC. This sequence encodes CASSVDNTNYGYTF.

The rearrangement joins TRBV20-1 to TRBJ1-5; possible D gene TRBD1, 6 bases. This CDR3 is 13 amino acids long. Trimming removed 0 bases at V and 5 bases at J, with 8 bases between. The germline V gene encodes CDR1 DFQATT and CDR2 SNEGSKA (reference sequence). The CDR3: CSARDAGDQPQHF. The CDR3 bases are TGCAGTGCTAGAGATGCAGGGGATCAGCCCCAGCATTTT.

The rearrangement links TRBV7-9 to TRBJ1-4; 7 bases are shared with TRBD1. CDR3 size: 15 residues. The J segment lost 3 bases and the V segment lost 3 bases, leaving 4 bases of the junction unmatched. CDR1 is SEHNR, CDR2 FQNEAQ, per germline (reference sequence). The DNA of the CDR3 is TGTGCCAGCAGCTTCGACAGGGCCCCTAATGAAAAACTGTTTTTT. Residues: CASSFDRAPNEKLFF.

The CDR3 DNA reads TGTGCCTGGAGAAAGGGGTCAGACACTGAAGCTTTCTTT. Protein sequence: CAWRKGSDTEAFF. The rearrangement joins TRBV30 to TRBJ1-1, with a weak D call TRBD1 (5 bases). The germline V gene has CDR1 GTSNPN and CDR2 SVGIG (reference sequence). The length of the CDR3 is 13 residues. V lost 3 bases and J lost 3, with 11 bases in between.

The chain carries TRBV3-1 and TRBJ2-5; D uncertain. The V end lost 3 bases, the J end lost 3 bases, and 5 bases lay between the germline ends. The CDR3 spans 12 residues. CDR1 LGHDT and CDR2 YNNKEL come from the germline V gene (reference sequence). The CDR3 bases are TGTGCCAGCAGCCACGCCAAAGAGACCCAGTACTTC. As protein: CASSHAKETQYF.